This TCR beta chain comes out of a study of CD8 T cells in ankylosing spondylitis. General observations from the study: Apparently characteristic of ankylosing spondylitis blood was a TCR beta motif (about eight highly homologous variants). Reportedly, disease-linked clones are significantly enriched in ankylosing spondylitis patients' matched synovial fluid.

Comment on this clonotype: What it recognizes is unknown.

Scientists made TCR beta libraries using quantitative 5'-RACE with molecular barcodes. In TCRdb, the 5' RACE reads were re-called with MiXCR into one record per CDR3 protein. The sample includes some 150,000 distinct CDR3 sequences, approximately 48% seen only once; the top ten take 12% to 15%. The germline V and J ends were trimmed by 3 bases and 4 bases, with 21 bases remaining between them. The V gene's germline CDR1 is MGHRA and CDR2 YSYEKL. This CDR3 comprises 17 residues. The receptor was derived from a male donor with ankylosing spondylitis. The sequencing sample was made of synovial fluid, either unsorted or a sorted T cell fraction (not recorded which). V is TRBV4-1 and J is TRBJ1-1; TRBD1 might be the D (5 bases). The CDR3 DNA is TGCGCCAGCAGCCACGCAGGCAGGGCTTTCAGTGGCACTGAAGCTTTCTTT. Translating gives CASSHAGRAFSGTEAFF.